The 20 T cell receptor beta chains presented below share a single source sample, sequenced in a study of cytotoxic CD8 clonotypes in ibrutinib-treated CLL. TCRdb keeps only in-frame clones here, not all; method: immunoSEQ multiplex PCR. This table holds about 29,000 clones, around 63% found once. This specimen was PBMCs, taken after 24 months of ibrutinib treatment. These receptors were collected from a human donor with chronic lymphocytic leukemia.

A single count supports this clone. The genes are TRBV27 and TRBJ1-1, with 7 bases identical to TRBD1. The CDR3 is 14 residues long. Germline V gene sequence: CDR1 MNHEY, CDR2 SMNVEV (reference sequence). The junction had 4 bases not matched to a gene; V was cut back by 6 bases and J by 0 bases. CDR3 protein: CASSLQGMNTEAFF. The DNA of the CDR3 is TGTGCCAGCAGCTTACAGGGGATGAACACTGAAGCTTTCTTT.

The V call is TRBV18, the J call TRBJ1-1; 9 positions agree with TRBD1. Trimming removed 3 bases from V and 10 bases from J; junction bases left unmatched: 6. The V gene's germline CDR1 is KGHSH and CDR2 LQKENI. This CDR3 comprises 13 residues. CDR3 loop: CASSPRTGERAFF. DNA of the CDR3: TGTGCCAGCTCACCCCGGACAGGGGAAAGAGCTTTCTTT.

In its sample, this clone was seen a few times. The chain combines TRBV27 with TRBJ2-3; tentatively, D is TRBD2 (6 bases). The CDR3 is 15 residues long. The ends were cut back, 6 bases at V and 2 bases at J, with 15 bases in the middle. Per the germline V gene, CDR1 is MNHEY and CDR2 is SMNVEV (reference sequence). The CDR3: CASSTKGGFTDTQYF. For the CDR3, the DNA is TGTGCCAGCAGCACAAAAGGAGGGTTCACAGATACGCAGTATTTT.

CDR3 DNA sequence: TGCGCCAGCAGTCAATTCAGGGAGACTAACTATGGCTACACCTTC. Translation: CASSQFRETNYGYTF. The rearrangement uses TRBV23-1 and TRBJ1-2; possibly TRBD1 for D (5 bases). TRBV23-1 is marked as an open reading frame, function uncertain. V dropped 1 base and J dropped 0 bases, with 9 bases sitting between them. The CDR3 is 15 amino acids.

V is TRBV29-1 and J is TRBJ2-7, with D perhaps matching TRBD1 (5 bases). There are 11 residues in the CDR3. Trimming stripped 6 bases from V and 7 bases from J, with 13 bases between. Germline V CDR1 and CDR2: SQVTM, ANQGSEA. CDR3 DNA sequence: TGCAGCGTCGAAAGGGGTTTTGAGCAGTACTTC. Translation gives CSVERGFEQYF.

The rearrangement links TRBV7-9 to TRBJ2-2, with D perhaps matching TRBD1 (6 bases). Germline CDR1 is SEHNR and CDR2 is FQNEAQ (reference sequence). The CDR3 is 17 amino acids. The V end lost 3 bases, the J end lost 5 bases, and 19 bases lay between the germline ends. CDR3 loop: CASSLSLGQRTTGELFF. In nucleotides, the CDR3 is TGTGCCAGCAGCTTGAGTCTCGGACAGAGAACAACCGGGGAGCTGTTTTTT.

Points on this clone: One end of the junction is discordant with germline, which a read error may explain. The CDR3 region has the DNA TGTGCCAGTAGTACCCCGGGACTAACTCATGAAAAACTGTTTTTT. It is translated as CASSTPGLTHEKLFF. The rearrangement uses TRBV19 and TRBJ1-4; weak D call: TRBD1 (5 bases). Germline V lookup: CDR1 LNHDA, CDR2 SQIVND (reference sequence). The CDR3 has 15 residues.

The chain links TRBV29-1 to TRBJ1-1, with unresolved D. The CDR3 extends over 12 amino acids. V lost 6 bases and J lost 3, with 11 bases in between. CDR1 is SQVTM and CDR2 is ANQGSEA in the germline V gene. The CDR3 protein is CSVAAGYTEAFF. The CDR3 nucleotides are TGCAGCGTAGCGGCGGGGTACACTGAAGCTTTCTTT.

The CDR3: CASSSGYTEAFF. The DNA of the CDR3 is TGCGCCAGCAGCTCAGGATACACTGAAGCTTTCTTT. V gene TRBV5-1 combines with J gene TRBJ1-1; no definite D call. Germline CDR1 reads SGHRS; CDR2 reads YFSETQ. V was pared by 3 bases and J by 3 bases, with 6 bases between. This CDR3 spans 12 amino acids. The whole variable domain, remainder taken from reference TRBV5-1 and TRBJ1-1, is KAGVTQTPRYLIKTRGQQVTLSCSPISGHRSVSWYQQTPGQGLQFLFEYFSETQRNKGNFPGRFSGRQFSNSRSEMNVSTLELGDSALYLCASSSGYTEAFFGQGTRLTVV.

This chain uses TRBV18 with TRBJ2-7, with TRBD2 as a possible D gene (6 bases). Germline V gene data show CDR1 as KGHSH and CDR2 as LQKENI. This CDR3 is 16 amino acids long. Deletions cut 2 bases from V and 5 bases from J, with 19 bases between. CDR3 in amino acids: CASSPRFSPRGNEQYF. The CDR3 nucleotides read TGTGCCAGCTCACCAAGGTTTAGTCCGCGCGGGAACGAGCAGTACTTC.

The chain links TRBV2 to TRBJ1-4; D may be TRBD1 (6 bases). Per the germline V gene, CDR1 is SNHLY and CDR2 is FYNNEI. The germline V and J ends were trimmed by 7 bases and 8 bases, with 11 bases remaining between them. The CDR3 sequence is 12 residues long. The CDR3 here is CASKGTQEKLFF. In DNA form, the CDR3 reads TGTGCCAGCAAAGGGACACAAGAAAAACTGTTTTTT.

This clone was recorded only once. The chain carries TRBV7-9 and TRBJ1-1, with D hard to call. The CDR3 extends over 14 amino acids. From germline, CDR1 is SEHNR and CDR2 FQNEAQ (reference sequence). The ends were cut back, 2 bases at V and 0 bases at J, with 7 bases in the middle. The CDR3 nucleotides read TGTGCCAGCAGCTTAAGGCAGATGAACACTGAAGCTTTCTTT. This codes for CASSLRQMNTEAFF.

The chain joins TRBV28 to TRBJ2-7; no clear D. The CDR3 extends over 12 amino acids. Germline CDR1 MDHEN, CDR2 SYDVKM. V lost 4 bases and J 3 bases, leaving 7 bases between the germline ends. CDR3: CASSSGLYEQYF. In DNA form, the CDR3 reads TGTGCCAGCAGTTCCGGGCTCTACGAGCAGTACTTC.

In its sample, this clone was seen once. The rearrangement uses TRBV6-1 and TRBJ1-2; 7 bases agree with TRBD1. The germline V gene has CDR1 MNHNS and CDR2 SASEGT. The CDR3 totals 13 residues. V shed 4 bases, J shed 6 bases, and the junction held 5 bases outside the gene matches. CDR3 nucleotide sequence: TGTGCCAGCAGTGCCTTAGGACAGGATGGCTACACCTTC. Its translation is CASSALGQDGYTF.

V usage is TRBV9 and J usage is TRBJ2-4; TRBD1 agrees at 7 bases. CDR1 SGDLS and CDR2 YYNGEE come from the germline V gene. The CDR3 has 14 residues. V gave up 0 bases and J gave up 6 bases; unmatched junction bases: 3. CDR3 loop: CASSVGGTANIQYF. The CDR3 DNA sequence: TGTGCCAGCAGCGTAGGGGGGACAGCAAACATTCAGTACTTC.

This clone has just a few counts. V usage is TRBV5-1 and J usage is TRBJ1-2; perhaps TRBD1 as D (6 bases). Trimming left V 5 bases short and J 8 bases short, with 22 bases between. Looked up from germline, CDR1 is SGHRS and CDR2 is YFSETQ. The CDR3 is 15 residues long. The CDR3 sequence is CASSPTLTGLGGYTF. The DNA of the CDR3 is TGCGCCAGCAGTCCTACCCTGACAGGCCTCGGGGGCTACACCTTC.

The chain employs TRBV28 and TRBJ1-5; D may be TRBD1 (5 bases). There are 12 residues in the CDR3. V was cut by 5 bases and J by 6 bases, with 8 bases left in between. The germline V gene encodes CDR1 MDHEN and CDR2 SYDVKM. CDR3 in DNA: TGTGCCAGCAGTGTAGGGGTTCAGCCCCAGCATTTT. Its protein is CASSVGVQPQHF.

The chain has TRBV6-5 and TRBJ1-3; D not certain. Trimming cost V 6 bases and J 4 bases, with 10 bases left between them. The CDR3 length is 13 residues. Germline V gene lookup returns CDR1 MNHEY and CDR2 SVGAGI. CDR3 residues: CASRNGPGNTIYF. CDR3 in DNA: TGTGCCAGCAGAAACGGGCCCGGAAACACCATATATTTT.

The rearrangement uses TRBV4-1 and TRBJ2-1; either TRBD1 or TRBD2 may supply D (6 bases each). The germline gives CDR1 MGHRA, CDR2 YSYEKL. This CDR3 comprises 14 residues. V was cut by 3 bases and J by 7 bases, with 13 bases left in between. The CDR3 spells CASSHGGGMNEQFF. As DNA, the CDR3 is TGCGCCAGCAGCCACGGGGGCGGAATGAATGAGCAGTTCTTC.

The rearrangement uses TRBV28 and TRBJ2-7; D remains ambiguous. The CDR3 has 14 amino acids. The germline V gene has CDR1 MDHEN and CDR2 SYDVKM. V lost 7 bases and J 2 bases, leaving 15 bases between the germline ends. CDR3: CASNEVEPPYEQYF. The CDR3 DNA reads as TGTGCCAGCAATGAGGTGGAGCCTCCCTACGAGCAGTACTTC. The entire variable domain, with the rest obtained from reference TRBV28 and TRBJ2-7, is as follows: DVKVTQSSRYLVKRTGEKVFLECVQDMDHENMFWYRQDPGLGLRLIYFSYDVKMKEKGDIPEGYSVSREKKERFSLILESASTNQTSMYLCASNEVEPPYEQYFGPGTRLTVT.